Listed below are T cell receptor beta chains from one sample, sequenced in a study of blood T cells in healthy people across ages. From the 5' RACE reads, TCRdb called clonotypes with MiXCR, one entry per CDR3 protein. In the table there are about 780,000 distinct CDR3 sequences, 35% to 60% of which are singletons. Sequencing used blood. The receptors shown here come from a man at least 80 years old in good health. The CDR3 runs from the conserved cysteine through the conserved F or W. The D gene is left open where the match is weak. Not all rows give a size; the values are once, few, many and, for expanded clones, a class.

TRBV14,TRBJ2-7,few,TRBD2,TGTGCCAGCAGCCAAGGTACTAGCGGGAGAGTGAACGAGCAGTACTTC,CASSQGTSGRVNEQYF
TRBV7-2,TRBJ2-3,.,.,TGTGCCAGCAGCTTCGAAGGGGGGGGGGATACGCAGTATTTT,CASSFEGGGDTQYF
TRBV9,TRBJ2-5,many,.,TGTGCCAGCAGCGTAGCTGACATCTTACAAGAGACCCAGTACTTC,CASSVADILQETQYF
TRBV4-3,TRBJ2-4,few,TRBD1,TGCGCCAGCAGCCGACGACAGGGGACGCCAAACATTCAGTACTTC,CASSRRQGTPNIQYF
TRBV27,TRBJ1-6,.,.,TGTGCCAGCAGTTTTGGGATGGGGAATTCACCCCTCCACTTT,CASSFGMGNSPLHF
TRBV20-1,TRBJ2-1,many,TRBD1,TGCAGTGCCACTTCCGGACAGGGGGCGAATGAGCAGTTCTTC,CSATSGQGANEQFF
TRBV7-2,TRBJ2-3,.,TRBD2,TGTGCCAGCAGCTTAGCGGGACTAGCGCCAGATACGCAGTATTTT,CASSLAGLAPDTQYF
TRBV27,TRBJ2-5,.,.,TGTGCCAGCAGTCACAAGGCGAGGGAGACCCAGTACTTT,CASSHKARETQYF
TRBV7-9,TRBJ2-7,.,.,TGTGCCAGCAGCTTTAAAGGGAGCTACGAGCAGTACTTC,CASSFKGSYEQYF
TRBV29-1,TRBJ2-1,many,TRBD2,TGCAGCGCCCCGACTAGCGGGAGCTCCCGAGAGCAGTTCTTC,CSAPTSGSSREQFF